These 22 T cell receptor beta chains were sequenced from one sample in a study of T cells in women clearing cervical HPV infection. Clones were sequenced by immunoSEQ multiplex PCR, and TCRdb holds only the in-frame ones, with some missing. The sample has about 36,000 clones. The source material was blood buffy coat. Source of these receptors: a woman aged 18-70 years with a cervical HPV16 infection that either progressed to CIN3+ or cleared (not recorded which).

Points on this clone: The CDR3 end is not reached by the read, which stops 3 residues before it; the germline J gene fills it in. The chain is built from TRBV2 and TRBJ1-5; 11 nucleotides line up with TRBD1. V trimming: 2 bases; J trimming: 7 bases; junction bases outside the gene matches: 1. In germline, CDR1 is SNHLY, CDR2 FYNNEI. CDR3 length: 14 residues. The covered CDR3 bases are TGTGCCAGCAGTGAATGGGACAGGGGGCAGCCC. It encodes CASSEWDRGQP. The entire CDR3 sequence reads CASSEWDRGQPQHF. The complete variable domain, with remaining parts taken from reference TRBV2 and TRBJ1-5, reads EPEVTQTPSHQVTQMGQEVILRCVPISNHLYFYWYRQILGQKVEFLVSFYNNEISEKSEIFDDQFSVERPDGSNFTLKIRSTKLEDSAMYFCASSEWDRGQPQHFGDGTRLSIL.

In the case of this clone: The missing CDR3 end, 3 residues past where the read stops, is filled in from the germline J gene. This chain links TRBV6-1 with TRBJ1-5; 11 bases agree with TRBD1. CDR1 is MNHNS and CDR2 is SASEGT in the germline V gene. The CDR3 is made up of 15 amino acids. J gave up 1 base and V 4 bases, and 0 bases lay outside the gene matches. Incomplete CDR3 DNA: TGTGCCAGCAGTGGGACAGGGGGCAGCAATCAGCCC. Translating it yields CASSGTGGSNQP. The full CDR3 protein reads CASSGTGGSNQPQHF.

Worth noting for this clone: The observed sequence ends 3 residues before the CDR3 terminus, with the missing tail filled in from the germline J gene. The rearrangement links TRBV2 to TRBJ2-3; D uncertain. Germline CDR1 reads SNHLY; CDR2 reads FYNNEI. The CDR3 runs 14 residues. CDR3 loop: CASKQEGLNQPQYF. CDR3 bases read: TGTGCCAGCAAGCAAGAAGGGCTCAATCAGCCG.

About this clone itself: Read sequence stops 3 residues before the CDR3 end, and the germline J gene provides the missing end. The chain has TRBV7-2 and TRBJ2-3; possibly TRBD2 for D (6 bases). The germline V and J ends were trimmed by 5 bases and 5 bases, with 11 bases remaining between them. This CDR3 is built from 13 residues. Germline V lookup: CDR1 SGHTA, CDR2 FQGNSA. The sequenced part of the CDR3 DNA is TGTGCCAGCAGCCGTTCGGGGGTAGATACG. Protein: CASSRSGVDT. The CDR3, in full, reads CASSRSGVDTQYF.

As for this clone: The sequenced fragment ends 3 residues before the CDR3 boundary, so the rest is inferred from the germline J gene. The chain joins TRBV7-2 to TRBJ1-1; a possible D gene is TRBD1 (5 bases). The CDR3 totals 15 residues. The V and J ends lost 5 bases and 0 bases respectively, with 13 bases between them. Per germline, CDR1 SGHTA and CDR2 FQGNSA. The sequenced CDR3 bases are TGTGCCAGCAGCCCGCGACAGACACTGAACACTGAA. It codes for CASSPRQTLNTE. From start to end, the CDR3 is CASSPRQTLNTEAFF.

Concerning this clone: The read terminates 3 residues ahead of where the CDR3 ends, so the germline J gene completes it. The chain has TRBV2 and TRBJ1-2; weak D call: TRBD1 (5 bases). The CDR3 contains 16 residues. Germline lookup yields CDR1 SNHLY and CDR2 FYNNEI. CDR3 DNA, as far as it was read: TGTGCCAGCAGTTCTAGCGGGGGGATAGGCAAAAACATC. Translation gives CASSSSGGIGKNI. The CDR3 as a whole reads CASSSSGGIGKNIYTF.

The CDR3 bases that were read are TGTGCCAGCAGCTTAACGTTTAGCGGGGGGGCTCGTGAG. It encodes CASSLTFSGGARE. The complete CDR3 sequence is CASSLTFSGGAREQFF. The V and J genes are TRBV7-3 and TRBJ2-1, with 11 bases matching TRBD2. The CDR3 end falls 3 residues outside the read, so it is completed with the germline J gene. The CDR3 covers 16 residues. Germline loops: CDR1 SGHTA, CDR2 FQGTGA. J gave up 9 bases and V 0 bases, and 7 bases lay outside the gene matches.

Comments on this clone: The read ends 3 residues shy of where the CDR3 ends; the end is completed using the germline J gene. The V call is TRBV5-4, the J call TRBJ2-5, with D perhaps TRBD1 (5 bases). The CDR3 consists of 15 residues. Per the germline V gene, CDR1 is SGHNT and CDR2 is YYREEE (reference sequence). Trimming shortened V by 3 bases and J by 3 bases, and 15 bases separated the two germline ends. Partial CDR3 DNA: TGTGCCAGCAGCTCCTCGAGACAGAGTAAAGAGACC. This sequence encodes CASSSSRQSKET. The CDR3 in full is CASSSSRQSKETQYF.

Details on this clone: The read falls 3 residues short of the CDR3 end, and the missing part is taken from the germline J gene. This chain uses TRBV5-5 with TRBJ1-5, with D possibly matching TRBD1 (6 bases). The V end lost 7 bases, the J end lost 2 bases, and 13 bases lay between the germline ends. Germline CDR1 SGHKS, CDR2 YYEKEE (reference sequence). This CDR3 comprises 14 residues. Partial CDR3 DNA: TGTGCCAGCGCGGACAGAGACGGCAATCAGCCC. Translating it yields CASADRDGNQP. The full-length CDR3 reads as CASADRDGNQPQHF.

Worth noting for this clone: The CDR3 is cut off 3 residues early in the read; its end comes from the germline J gene. The V gene is TRBV5-1, the J gene TRBJ1-1, with 12 bases fitting TRBD1. Germline V gene data show CDR1 as SGHRS and CDR2 as YFSETQ. After removal of 0 bases from V and 1 base from J, the junction contained 7 bases not matched to a gene. CDR3 length: 18 amino acids. CDR3: CASSLEAGTGGWNTEAFF. CDR3 bases read: TGCGCCAGCAGCTTGGAGGCCGGGACAGGGGGCTGGAACACTGAA. Full variable domain (rest looked up from reference TRBV5-1 and TRBJ1-1): KAGVTQTPRYLIKTRGQQVTLSCSPISGHRSVSWYQQTPGQGLQFLFEYFSETQRNKGNFPGRFSGRQFSNSRSEMNVSTLELGDSALYLCASSLEAGTGGWNTEAFFGQGTRLTVV.

A remark on this clone: The read halts 3 residues ahead of the CDR3 end, with the missing end drawn from the germline J gene. This chain links TRBV19 with TRBJ2-1; the D is unclear. CDR1 and CDR2 (germline): LNHDA, SQIVND (reference sequence). The V and J ends lost 7 bases and 8 bases respectively, with 18 bases between them. The CDR3 runs to 14 residues. This CDR3 reads CASTGTGQAYEQFF. The DNA read from the CDR3 is TGTGCCAGTACCGGAACCGGTCAGGCCTATGAG.

Points on this clone: The CDR3 extends 3 residues past the end of the read, so its final part is completed from the germline J gene. The V call is TRBV11-2, the J call TRBJ2-3; D remains unclear. The CDR3 is 14 residues long. The germline CDR1 and CDR2 sequences are SGHAT and FQNNGV. V lost 3 bases and J lost 2, with 9 bases in between. CDR3 bases read: TGTGCCAGCAGCTTGGCCAGGTACACAGATACG. It is translated as CASSLARYTDT. Given in full, the CDR3 is CASSLARYTDTQYF.

A word on this clone: Read coverage stops 3 residues before the CDR3 terminus; the germline J gene supplies the remainder. This chain connects TRBV30 to TRBJ2-3; D gene unclear. The CDR3 loop spans 15 amino acids. CDR1 is GTSNPN, CDR2 SVGIG, per germline (reference sequence). The CDR3 sequence: CAWSASLSYQETQYF. The part of the CDR3 DNA that was read is TGTGCCTGGAGCGCAAGCCTCTCCTACCAAGAGACG.

As to this clone: The read is 3 residues too short to cover the CDR3 end, so that end is filled in from the germline J gene. This rearrangement joins TRBV20-1 to TRBJ2-1; 11 bases fit TRBD2. The CDR3 is made up of 18 amino acids. The germline CDR1 and CDR2 sequences are DFQATT and SNEGSKA (reference sequence). The junction had 11 bases not matched to a gene; V was cut back by 0 bases and J by 4 bases. The sequenced CDR3 bases are TGCAGTGCTAGAGATCGGGCTAGCGGGGGGTCGAAGTACAATGAG. As protein: CSARDRASGGSKYNE. The whole CDR3 reads CSARDRASGGSKYNEQFF.

In regard to this clone: The CDR3 extends 3 residues past the end of the read, so its final part is completed from the germline J gene. The rearrangement joins TRBV18 to TRBJ2-5; D perhaps matches TRBD2 (6 bases). This CDR3 has 12 amino acids. The V gene lost 6 bases and the J gene lost 2 bases, with 7 bases spanning the gap. CDR1 KGHSH and CDR2 LQKENI come from the germline V gene. The part of the CDR3 DNA that was read is TGTGCCAGCTCGCGGGAACAAGAGACC. As protein: CASSREQET. The complete CDR3 reads CASSREQETQYF.

On this clone itself: The read comes to an end 3 residues before the CDR3 does, leaving the germline J gene to fill in the end. The chain has TRBV7-2 and TRBJ2-3; D is perhaps TRBD1 (6 bases). The germline gives CDR1 SGHTA, CDR2 FQGNSA. The CDR3 contains 15 residues. The CDR3: CASSPHPRGQETQYF. The sequenced CDR3 bases are TGTGCCAGCAGCCCTCACCCCAGGGGCCAAGAGACG. The full variable domain, its missing parts supplied by reference TRBV7-2 and TRBJ2-3, is GAGVSQSPSNKVTEKGKDVELRCDPISGHTALYWYRQSLGQGLEFLIYFQGNSAPDKSGLPSDRFSAERTGGSVSTLTIQRTQQEDSAVYLCASSPHPRGQETQYFGPGTRLTVL.

On this clone: Sequencing ends 3 residues short of the CDR3 end; the germline J gene provides the rest. The V gene is TRBV7-2, the J gene TRBJ2-2; 9 bases are a match to TRBD1. Germline V gene sequence: CDR1 SGHTA, CDR2 FQGNSA. The CDR3 runs to 15 residues. CDR3 loop: CASSYSGTGLDKLFF. The covered CDR3 bases are TGTGCCAGCAGCTACTCCGGGACAGGGCTTGACAAG.

Concerning this clone itself: The read comes to an end 3 residues before the CDR3 does, leaving the germline J gene to fill in the end. The chain is built from TRBV6-2 or TRBV6-3 and TRBJ1-6; TRBD1 agrees at 9 bases. Germline V gene data show CDR1 as MNHEY and CDR2 as SVGEGT. Trimming cost V 9 bases and J 10 bases; bases outside gene matches: 7. CDR3 length: 13 residues. CDR3 DNA (partial): TGTGCCAGTATGGGACAGGGTGGATCACCC. It encodes CASMGQGGSP. Given in full, the CDR3 is CASMGQGGSPLHF.

Notes on this clone: The CDR3 is cut off 3 residues early in the read; its end comes from the germline J gene. The rearrangement joins TRBV28 to TRBJ2-7; 9 nucleotides agree with TRBD1. Germline values: CDR1 MDHEN, CDR2 SYDVKM. V was clipped by 1 base and J by 3 bases; unmatched bases: 7. This CDR3 has 16 amino acids. The sequenced CDR3 bases are TGTGCCAGCAGTTTATCCAGGACAGGGGTAGTCTACGAG. Amino acids: CASSLSRTGVVYE. The full CDR3 is CASSLSRTGVVYEQYF.

Concerning this clone itself: The read ends 3 residues early relative to the CDR3; the germline J gene fills the gap. This sequence joins TRBV7-9 and TRBJ1-1, with a possible D match to TRBD1 (5 bases). CDR1 SEHNR and CDR2 FQNEAQ come from the germline V gene (reference sequence). The CDR3 contains 12 residues. CDR3 DNA (partial): TGTGCCAGCAACGGGGGGGGAGCAGTA. It is translated as CASNGGGAV. The CDR3 as a whole reads CASNGGGAVAFF.

To note about this clone: Read sequence stops 3 residues before the CDR3 end, and the germline J gene provides the missing end. This chain connects TRBV20-1 to TRBJ2-3; D unresolved. Trimming shortened V by 0 bases and J by 0 bases, and 10 bases separated the two germline ends. The CDR3 runs to 15 residues. The germline V gene has CDR1 DFQATT and CDR2 SNEGSKA (reference sequence). The DNA read from the CDR3 is TGCAGTGCTAGAGATCTAGTTCTAAGCACAGATACG. Amino acid sequence: CSARDLVLSTDT. The full CDR3 is CSARDLVLSTDTQYF.

With regard to this clone: The read halts 3 residues ahead of the CDR3 end, with the missing end drawn from the germline J gene. J is TRBJ2-5 and V is TRBV29-1; no clear D gene. The germline V and J ends were trimmed by 6 bases and 7 bases, with 12 bases remaining between them. Germline V gene data show CDR1 as SQVTM and CDR2 as ANQGSEA. CDR3 length: 11 amino acids. The sequenced CDR3 bases are TGCAGCGTGGAGTTGGCGGCGACC. Translating gives CSVELAAT. The CDR3, in full, reads CSVELAATQYF. Drawing the rest from reference TRBV29-1 and TRBJ2-5, the complete variable domain is SAVISQKPSRDICQRGTSLTIQCQVDSQVTMMFWYRQQPGQSLTLIATANQGSEATYESGFVIDKFPISRPNLTFSTLTVSNMSPEDSSIYLCSVELAATQYFGPGTRLLVL.